This T cell receptor (beta chain) comes out of a study of CD8 T cells in ankylosing spondylitis. MiXCR, applied by TCRdb to the 5' RACE reads, yields one record per CDR3 protein. The table has roughly 230,000 distinct CDR3 sequences, about 10% seen once; the top ten hold approximately 2.5%. The sample taken for sequencing was blood, either unsorted or a sorted T cell fraction (not recorded which). The source of this sequence is a male donor with ankylosing spondylitis or in good health (not recorded which).

The CDR3 nucleotides are TGTGCCAGCAGCCACGCTATGACTGCGGGTCGCTCCTACAATGAGCAGTTCTTC. Amino acids: CASSHAMTAGRSYNEQFF. The rearrangement links TRBV4-2 to TRBJ2-1, with a tentative D call TRBD2 (5 bases). Trimming stripped 3 bases from V and 0 bases from J, with 18 bases between. Germline lookup yields CDR1 LGHNA and CDR2 YNFKEQ. This CDR3 comprises 18 residues.